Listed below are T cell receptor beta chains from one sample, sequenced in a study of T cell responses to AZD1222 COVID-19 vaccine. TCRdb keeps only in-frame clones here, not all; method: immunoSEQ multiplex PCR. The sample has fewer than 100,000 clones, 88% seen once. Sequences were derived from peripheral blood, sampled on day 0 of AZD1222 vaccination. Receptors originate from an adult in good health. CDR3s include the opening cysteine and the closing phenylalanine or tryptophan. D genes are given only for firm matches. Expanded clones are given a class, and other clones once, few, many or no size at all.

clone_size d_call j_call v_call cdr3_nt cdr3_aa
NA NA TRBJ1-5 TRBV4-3 TGCGCCAGCAGCCAAGGGGGGTTTAACCAGCCCCAGCATTTT CASSQGGFNQPQHF
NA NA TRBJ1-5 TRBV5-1 TGCGCCAGCAGCACCGGACAGATCAATCAGCCCCAGCATTTT CASSTGQINQPQHF
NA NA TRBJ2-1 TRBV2 TGTGCCAGCAGTAGAGAGACTAGGGATGAGCAGTTCTTC CASSRETRDEQFF
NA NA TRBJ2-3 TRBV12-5 TGTGCTAGTGGCATAGGGACGGCCAAGACGACGCAGTATTTT CASGIGTAKTTQYF
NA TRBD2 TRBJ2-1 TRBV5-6 TGTGCCAGCAGCCTCCTTGGGGCGGGAGAGGTCAATGAGCAGTTCTTC CASSLLGAGEVNEQFF
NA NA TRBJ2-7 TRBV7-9 TGTGCCAGCAGCTTACTGGGGTTCGAGCAGTACTTC CASSLLGFEQYF
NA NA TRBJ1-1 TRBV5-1 TGCGCCAGCAGCTTGGCTCCCGGGGACACTGAAGCTTTCTTT CASSLAPGDTEAFF
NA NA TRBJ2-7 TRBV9 TGTGCCAGCAGCCCCCCGGGTTCAGGCGAGCAGTACTTC CASSPPGSGEQYF
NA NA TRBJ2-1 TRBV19 TGTGCCAGTAGTTCCCCCCCCGAGGCGCCAAATGAGCAGTTCTTC CASSSPPEAPNEQFF
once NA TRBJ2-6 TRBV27 TGTGCCAGTTCGAAAAGGAGGGCCTCTGGGGCCAACGTCCTGACTTTC CASSKRRASGANVLTF
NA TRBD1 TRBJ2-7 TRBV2 TGTGCCAGCAGTGAAGTCGGGACAGGGGGGCACGAGCAGTACTTC CASSEVGTGGHEQYF
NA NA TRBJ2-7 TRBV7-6 TGTGCCAGCAGCGGCAGGGGGGGCGAAGTCGAGCAGTACTTC CASSGRGGEVEQYF
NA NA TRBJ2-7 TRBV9 TGTGCCAGCAGCGTCAGACAGGGAGGCGAGCAGTACTTC CASSVRQGGEQYF
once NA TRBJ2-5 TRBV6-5 TGTGCCAGCAGTTACTCGCTCCATTTAGGGACCCAGTACTTC CASSYSLHLGTQYF
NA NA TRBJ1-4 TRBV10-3 TGTGCCATCAGTGAGTCGCTGACAACTAATGAAAAACTGTTTTTT CAISESLTTNEKLFF
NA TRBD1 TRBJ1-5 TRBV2 TGTGCCAGCAGCCGCGGACAGGGACATCAGCCCCAGCATTTT CASSRGQGHQPQHF
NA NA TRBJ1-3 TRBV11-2 TGTGCCAGCCGCCGGGGGGTCGGAAACACCATATATTTT CASRRGVGNTIYF
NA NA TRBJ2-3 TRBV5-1 TGCGCCAGCAGCTTGCGGCCTAGCACAGATACGCAGTATTTT CASSLRPSTDTQYF
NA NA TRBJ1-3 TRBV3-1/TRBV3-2 TGTGCCAGCAGCCTGGACGGCTCTGGAAACACCATATATTTT CASSLDGSGNTIYF
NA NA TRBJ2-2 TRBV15 TGTGCCACCAGCATTGGGGTCGGCACCGGGGAGCTGTTTTTT CATSIGVGTGELFF
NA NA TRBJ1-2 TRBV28 TGTGCCAGCAGTTACCCCCATGGAGAGGGAGCTAACTATGGCTACACCTTC CASSYPHGEGANYGYTF
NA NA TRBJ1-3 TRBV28 TGTGCCAGCAGTTTATTCCAGTCTGGAAACACCATATATTTT CASSLFQSGNTIYF
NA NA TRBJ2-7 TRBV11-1 TGTGCCAGCAGCTTAGAAGAGCGGAGTCGAGGGTACTTC CASSLEERSRGYF
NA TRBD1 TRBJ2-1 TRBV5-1 TGCGCCAGCAGCTTGGAGGGACAGGGACTGGGTGAGCAGTTCTTC CASSLEGQGLGEQFF
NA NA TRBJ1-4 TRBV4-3 TGCGCCAGCAGCCAAGCAATTGCAACTAATGAAAAACTGTTTTTT CASSQAIATNEKLFF
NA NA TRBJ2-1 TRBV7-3 TGTGCCAGCAGCTTAATGGACACCTACAATGAGCAGTTCTTC CASSLMDTYNEQFF
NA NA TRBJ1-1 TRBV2 TGTGCCAGCAGTCGGGATTTGGTGAACACTGAAGCTTTCTTT CASSRDLVNTEAFF
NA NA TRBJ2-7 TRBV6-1 TGTGCCAGCAGTGATAGGGCCTCAGGCTACGAGCAGTACTTC CASSDRASGYEQYF
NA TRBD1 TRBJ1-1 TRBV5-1 TGCGCCAGCAGCTTGGGGGACAGGGAAGCTTTCTTT CASSLGDREAFF
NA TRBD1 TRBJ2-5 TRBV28 TGTGCCAGCAGTTCCCTCCCAGGGACAGGGTTAGAGACCCAGTACTTC CASSSLPGTGLETQYF
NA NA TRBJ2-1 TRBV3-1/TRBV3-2 TGTGCCAGCAGCCCAGGGGGAGCGGGAGTAGGTAATGAGCAGTTCTTC CASSPGGAGVGNEQFF
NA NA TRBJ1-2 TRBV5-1 TGCGCCAGCAGCTTGGCCGGGGGCCGGGCGAACTATGGCTACACCTTC CASSLAGGRANYGYTF
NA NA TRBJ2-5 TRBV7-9 TGTGCCAGCAGCCAGGGGAGGGAGCGAGAGACCCAGTACTTC CASSQGRERETQYF
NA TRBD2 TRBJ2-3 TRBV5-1 TGCGCCAGCAGTGGTGGGAGCGGGGGGGCCCTGGATACGCAGTATTTT CASSGGSGGALDTQYF
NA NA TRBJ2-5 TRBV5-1 TGCGCCAGCAGCTTGGACCAGACAACAGAGACCCAGTACTTC CASSLDQTTETQYF
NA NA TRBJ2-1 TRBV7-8 TGTGCCAGCAGCTTAGCGCAGGAGGGGGATCGGTTCTTC CASSLAQEGDRFF
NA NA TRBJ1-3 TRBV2 TGTGCCAGCAGTTCCCGGGACTCTGGAAACACCATATATTTT CASSSRDSGNTIYF
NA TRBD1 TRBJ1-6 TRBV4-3 TGCGCCAGCAGCCCAGACAGGGGGTTTTGGAATTCACCCCTCCACTTT CASSPDRGFWNSPLHF
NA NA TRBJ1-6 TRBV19 TGTGCCAGTAGGGAGGGCCTCTCAAGCTCCTATAATTCACCCCTCCACTTT CASREGLSSSYNSPLHF
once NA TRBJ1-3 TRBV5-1 TGCGCCAGCAGCTTGGGCACCTACAATACAGGAAACACCATATATTTT CASSLGTYNTGNTIYF
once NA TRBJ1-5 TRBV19 TGTGCCAGTAGCCCGTGGGGGTTGGGGAATCAGCCCCAGCATTTT CASSPWGLGNQPQHF
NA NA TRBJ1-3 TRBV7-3 TGTGCCAGCAGCTTAGGCTCCCAGTTAACTGGAAACACCATATATTTT CASSLGSQLTGNTIYF
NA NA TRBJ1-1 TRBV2 TGTGCCAGCATCCTTGCGGGTCTTTGGGGTTACCCGAACACTGAAGCTTTCTTT CASILAGLWGYPNTEAFF
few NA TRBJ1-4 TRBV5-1 TGCGCCAGCAGCTTGCGGCAAGCAACTAATGAAAAACTGTTTTTT CASSLRQATNEKLFF
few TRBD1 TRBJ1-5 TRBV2 TGTGCCAGCAGTGAAGAGAGCACAGGGGGGCAGCCCCAGCATTTT CASSEESTGGQPQHF
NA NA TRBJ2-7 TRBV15 TGTGCCACCAGCAGAGAAGGGGGGAGGGGCTACGAGCAGTACTTC CATSREGGRGYEQYF
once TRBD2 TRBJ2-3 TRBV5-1 TGCGCCAGCAGCTTGGGTCTAGCGGGGGGCACAGATACGCAGTATTTT CASSLGLAGGTDTQYF
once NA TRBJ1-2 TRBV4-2 TGTGCCAGCAGCCAAGAACCAGGACAAGGCGTCTATGGCTACACCTTC CASSQEPGQGVYGYTF
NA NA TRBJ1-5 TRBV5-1 TGCGCCAGCAGCTTGGTACCCGATAATCAGCCCCAGCATTTT CASSLVPDNQPQHF
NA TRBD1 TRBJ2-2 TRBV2 TGTGCCGGCAGCCTCCGGGACAGGACGAACACCGGGGAGCTGTTTTTT CAGSLRDRTNTGELFF
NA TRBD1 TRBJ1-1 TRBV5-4 TGTGCCAGCAGCTTAGCGGACAGGACTGAAGCTTTCTTT CASSLADRTEAFF
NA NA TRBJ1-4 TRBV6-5 TGTGCCAGCAGTTACTCTGCCAGGGGTGGGGAAAAACTGTTTTTT CASSYSARGGEKLFF
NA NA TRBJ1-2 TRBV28 TGTGCCAGCAGTTCAGAGGTGCGGGGGGGCTACACCTTC CASSSEVRGGYTF
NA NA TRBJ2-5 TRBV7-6 TGTGCCAGCAGCTTAGCCCCGGGTACCCAAGAGACCCAGTACTTC CASSLAPGTQETQYF